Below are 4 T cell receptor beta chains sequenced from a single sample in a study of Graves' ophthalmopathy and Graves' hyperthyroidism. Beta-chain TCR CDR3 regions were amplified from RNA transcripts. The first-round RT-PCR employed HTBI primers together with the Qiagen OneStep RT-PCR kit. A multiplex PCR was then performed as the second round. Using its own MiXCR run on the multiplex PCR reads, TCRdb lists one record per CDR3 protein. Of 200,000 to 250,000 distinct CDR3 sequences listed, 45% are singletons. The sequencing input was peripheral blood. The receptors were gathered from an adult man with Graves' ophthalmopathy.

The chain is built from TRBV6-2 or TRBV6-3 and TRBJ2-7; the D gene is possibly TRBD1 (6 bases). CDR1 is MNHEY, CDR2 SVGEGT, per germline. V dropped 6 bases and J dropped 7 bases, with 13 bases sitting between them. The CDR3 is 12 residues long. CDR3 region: CASRTDSEEQYF. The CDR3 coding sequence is TGTGCCAGCAGAACGGACAGTGAAGAGCAGTACTTC.

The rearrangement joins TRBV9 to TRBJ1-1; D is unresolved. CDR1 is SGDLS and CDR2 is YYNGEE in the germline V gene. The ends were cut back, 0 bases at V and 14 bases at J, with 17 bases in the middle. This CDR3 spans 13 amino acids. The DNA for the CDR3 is TGTGCCAGCAGCGTAGATGGGGAGGGTGAGCAGTTCTTT. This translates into CASSVDGEGEQFF.

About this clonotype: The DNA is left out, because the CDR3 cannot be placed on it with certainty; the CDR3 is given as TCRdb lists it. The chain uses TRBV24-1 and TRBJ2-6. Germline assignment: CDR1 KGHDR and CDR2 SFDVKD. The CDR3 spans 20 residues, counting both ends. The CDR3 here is CATSDFCASSWGTGANVLTF.

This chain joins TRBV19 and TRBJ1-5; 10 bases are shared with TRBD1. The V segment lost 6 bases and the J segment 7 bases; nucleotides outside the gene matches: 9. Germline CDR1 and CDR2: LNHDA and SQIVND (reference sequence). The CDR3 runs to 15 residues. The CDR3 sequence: CASRTRDRGYQPQHF. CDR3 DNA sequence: TGTGCCAGTAGGACCCGGGACAGGGGATACCAGCCCCAGCATTTT.